Sequencing of this T cell receptor (beta chain) was carried out in a study of blood T cell repertoires in COVID-19. Some clones are missing from TCRdb's copy, which holds only in-frame ones; the method was immunoSEQ multiplex PCR. In the table there are about 280,000 clones, about four fifths of which are singletons. The germline V gene has CDR1 MRHNA and CDR2 SNTAGT. V lost 0 bases to trimming and J lost 5 bases, with 8 bases between them. CDR3 length equals 13 residues. Sequencing input: PBMCs or T cells enriched from blood (not recorded which). The chain joins TRBV6-4 to TRBJ2-7, with a tentative D call TRBD2 (6 bases). The sequence was collected from a man aged 35-49 years who had been exposed to COVID-19. CDR3 in DNA: TGTGCCAGCAGTGACTCTGGAGGGAACGAGCAGTACTTC. This codes for CASSDSGGNEQYF.